This T cell receptor beta chain was sequenced during a study of cytomegalovirus exposure and HLA in healthy donors. Findings and limits, study-wide: In a later analysis, compared with equally common non-associated chains, HLA-associated beta chains were more expanded. Presence/absence analyses supposed approximately even sequencing depth among donors. Earlier analysis found most TCR beta V segments productive about 90% or about 30% of the time.

V was cut by 7 bases and J by 0 bases, with 9 bases left in between. Germline loops: CDR1 SQVTM, CDR2 ANQGSEA. The CDR3 loop spans 13 amino acids. The PCR had 60 Vbeta and 13 Jbeta primers. The repertoire was sequenced with immunoSEQ multiplex PCR; TCRdb's copy has only in-frame clones and lacks some. The sample has about 150,000 clones; approximately 80% are singletons. Turning to this clone: Its antigen remains unidentified.

This TCR was recovered from a boy aged 2 to 10 in good health and CMV-seronegative. Sequencing input: PBMCs. The rearrangement uses TRBV29-1 and TRBJ1-4; D remains ambiguous. CDR3 protein: CSAHFATNEKLFF. Here the CDR3 DNA reads TGCAGCGCCCACTTTGCAACTAATGAAAAACTGTTTTTT.